Listed below are T cell receptor beta chains from one sample, sequenced in a study of early T cells in non-severe SARS-CoV-2 infection. TCRdb reanalysed the 5' RACE reads using MiXCR and keeps one entry per CDR3 protein. The sample lists about 56,000 distinct CDR3 sequences, more than 12% occurring once. The material sequenced was whole blood, taken at baseline. These TCRs come from an adult who was a healthcare worker with PCR-confirmed SARS-CoV-2 infection or an uninfected control (not recorded which). CDR3s include the opening cysteine and the closing phenylalanine or tryptophan. D genes are given only for firm matches. Expanded clones are given a class, and other clones once, few, many or no size at all.

j_call clone_size d_call v_call cdr3_aa cdr3_nt
TRBJ2-7 many TRBD1 TRBV10-3 CAISRTGTAYEQYF TGTGCCATCAGCCGTACCGGGACAGCCTACGAGCAGTACTTC
TRBJ2-1 . . TRBV12-3/TRBV12-4 CASSRTAVYNEQFF TGTGCCAGCAGCCGGACAGCGGTTTACAATGAGCAGTTCTTC
TRBJ2-7 . . TRBV15 CATSRDPNQGGEQYF TGTGCCACCAGCAGAGATCCTAATCAGGGGGGCGAGCAGTACTTC
TRBJ2-7 . . TRBV2 CASRTHPTTYEQYF TGTGCCAGCAGGACGCATCCTACGACCTACGAGCAGTACTTC
TRBJ1-2 . . TRBV7-2 CASSTRGGEPGRDGYTF TGTGCCAGCAGCACTAGAGGGGGAGAACCTGGGCGGGATGGCTACACCTTC
TRBJ2-3 many . TRBV7-6 CASSPFGGGSGDTQYF TGTGCCAGCAGCCCATTTGGGGGCGGGAGTGGAGATACGCAGTATTTT
TRBJ2-4 . . TRBV12-3/TRBV12-4 CASSLEATEVYF TGTGCCAGCAGTTTAGAGGCGACAGAGGTCTACTTC
TRBJ2-3 . . TRBV4-2 CASSQVGHSDTQYF TGTGCCAGCAGCCAAGTGGGGCATTCAGATACGCAGTATTTT
TRBJ2-7 few TRBD2 TRBV4-1 CASSQGQLQRERSYEQYF TGCGCCAGCAGCCAGGGTCAGCTCCAGCGGGAGAGGTCCTACGAGCAGTACTTC
TRBJ2-7 many TRBD2 TRBV20-1 CSAGPTSGSYEQYF TGCAGTGCTGGCCCGACTAGCGGGAGCTACGAGCAGTACTTC
TRBJ2-1 medium-sized . TRBV12-3/TRBV12-4 CASSLGNEQFF TGTGCCAGCAGCTTGGGTAATGAGCAGTTCTTC
TRBJ2-7 . . TRBV5-1 CASSFSSDTGYEQYF TGCGCCAGCAGCTTCTCCTCGGACACGGGTTACGAGCAGTACTTC
TRBJ2-3 few TRBD2 TRBV7-8 CASSFGRGGTDTQYF TGTGCCAGCAGCTTCGGACGCGGGGGGACAGATACGCAGTATTTT
TRBJ2-2 . TRBD2 TRBV20-1 CSAQTGAGGGTGELFF TGCAGTGCTCAGACCGGAGCGGGAGGCGGGACCGGGGAGCTGTTTTTT
TRBJ1-6 . . TRBV19 CASSTTKYNSPLHF TGTGCCAGTTCTACGACCAAGTATAATTCACCCCTCCACTTT
TRBJ2-1 . . TRBV20-1 CSARYVLGIDEQFF TGCAGTGCTAGATACGTATTGGGGATCGATGAGCAGTTCTTC
TRBJ2-1 . TRBD2 TRBV9 CASSPWTSGSSYNEQFF TGTGCCAGCAGCCCCTGGACTAGCGGGAGCTCCTACAATGAGCAGTTCTTC
TRBJ2-2 few . TRBV3-1 CASSQELIRPLNTGELFF TGTGCCAGCAGCCAAGAGTTAATCAGGCCACTGAACACCGGGGAGCTGTTTTTT
TRBJ2-5 . . TRBV25-1 CASSAQETQYF TGTGCCAGCAGTGCCCAAGAGACCCAGTACTTC
TRBJ2-5 few TRBD1 TRBV10-1 CASIRTGGNPQETQYF TGCGCCAGCATAAGGACAGGCGGAAACCCCCAAGAGACCCAGTACTTC
TRBJ2-1 . TRBD2 TRBV10-3 CAISRVASGYEQFF TGTGCCATCAGTCGGGTCGCTAGCGGGTATGAGCAGTTCTTC
TRBJ2-4 few . TRBV7-9 CASSSDRRKYF TGTGCCAGCAGCAGCGACAGAAGAAAGTACTTC
TRBJ2-2 . . TRBV12-3/TRBV12-4 CASKQGLGNTGELFF TGTGCCAGCAAGCAGGGGTTAGGGAACACCGGGGAGCTGTTTTTT
TRBJ2-3 . . TRBV24-1 CATSDGTEPGSRATTDTQYF TGTGCCACCAGTGATGGGACAGAACCCGGGAGCCGGGCCACCACAGATACGCAGTATTTT
TRBJ2-5 many . TRBV3-1 CASSRIGETQYF TGTGCCAGCAGCCGAATTGGGGAGACCCAGTACTTC